This TCR beta chain emerged from a study of blood T cell repertoires in COVID-19. Overall study context: The study drew acute and convalescent COVID-19 samples from the United States, Italy and Spain.

This CDR3 is 13 amino acids long. Germline V gene data show CDR1 as GTSNPN and CDR2 as SVGIG (reference sequence). Trimming took off 3 bases at V and 4 bases at J, with 13 bases between the two ends. In the original processing: Amplification of reference gene primers provided the estimated nucleated cell counts. Libraries were prepared by immunoSEQ multiplex PCR; TCRdb keeps only in-frame clonotypes and omits some of them. V and J calls and clone size are copied from that table; D and trimming were computed from the DNA. The sample has 270,000 or so clones, approximately 82% seen once; the top ten hold less than 4%.

Sequencing was done on a sample of peripheral blood. The V and J genes are TRBV30 and TRBJ2-7; possibly TRBD2 for D (6 bases). The sequence was obtained from a woman in her late teens or twenties with acute or convalescent COVID-19. CDR3 DNA: TGTGCCTGGAGCCGAGACAGCGGGTACGAGCAGTACTTC. It is translated as CAWSRDSGYEQYF.